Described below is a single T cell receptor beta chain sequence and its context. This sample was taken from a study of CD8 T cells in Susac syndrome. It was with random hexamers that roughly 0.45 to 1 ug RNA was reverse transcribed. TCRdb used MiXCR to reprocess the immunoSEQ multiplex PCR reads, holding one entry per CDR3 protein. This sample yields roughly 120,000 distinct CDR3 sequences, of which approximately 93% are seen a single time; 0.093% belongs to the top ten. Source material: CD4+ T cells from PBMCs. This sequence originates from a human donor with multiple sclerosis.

The DNA for the CDR3 is TGCGCCAGCAGCTTGAACGCAGGGCCGCGGAACATTCAGTACTTC. Translation: CASSLNAGPRNIQYF. This rearrangement joins TRBV5-1 to TRBJ2-4, with TRBD1 as a possible D gene (5 bases). Germline V gene sequence: CDR1 SGHRS, CDR2 YFSETQ. V was trimmed by 1 base and J by 7 bases, leaving 15 bases between them. The CDR3 extends over 15 amino acids.